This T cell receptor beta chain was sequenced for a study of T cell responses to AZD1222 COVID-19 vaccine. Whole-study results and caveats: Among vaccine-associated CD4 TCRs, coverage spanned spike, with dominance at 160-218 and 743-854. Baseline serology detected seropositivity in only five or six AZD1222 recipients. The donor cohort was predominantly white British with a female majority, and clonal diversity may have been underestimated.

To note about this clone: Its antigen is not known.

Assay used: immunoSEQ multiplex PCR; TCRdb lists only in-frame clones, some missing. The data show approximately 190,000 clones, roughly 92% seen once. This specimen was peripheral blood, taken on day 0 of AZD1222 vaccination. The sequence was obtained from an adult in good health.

CDR3 protein: CASSRYSVKSYEQYF. In nucleotides, the CDR3 is TGTGCCAGCAGCCGTTACAGCGTGAAATCCTACGAGCAGTACTTC. This sequence joins TRBV5-4 and TRBJ2-7; D gene unclear. CDR1 and CDR2 from the germline V gene are SGHNT and YYREEE (reference sequence). Trimming stripped 4 bases from V and 1 base from J, with 15 bases between. The CDR3 totals 15 residues.